The next 16 T cell receptor beta chains were all read from a single sample in a study of blood T cell repertoires in COVID-19. Generated by immunoSEQ multiplex PCR, the TCRdb table keeps only in-frame clones and is missing some. The sample has over 35,000 clones, 90% seen once; the top ten hold 15% to 20%. Material: peripheral blood. The receptors originated from a man between 70 and 80 years old with active COVID-19.

The V and J genes are TRBV12-3 or TRBV12-4 and TRBJ1-5; no firm D call. The CDR3 has 12 residues. Deletions cut 2 bases from V and 7 bases from J, with 6 bases between. This chain's CDR3 is CASSLIQQPQHF. Here the CDR3 DNA reads TGTGCCAGCAGTTTAATTCAGCAGCCCCAGCATTTT.

The chain links TRBV7-3 to TRBJ1-4, with D possibly matching TRBD1 (6 bases). This CDR3 is 16 amino acids long. CDR1 and CDR2 from the germline V gene are SGHTA and FQGTGA. V was cut by 5 bases and J by 5 bases, with 18 bases left in between. The CDR3 nucleotides read TGTGCCAGCAGCGAAAGGGACAACAAACCCAATGAAAAACTGTTTTTT. Its protein product is CASSERDNKPNEKLFF.

This rearrangement joins TRBV28 to TRBJ2-2, with TRBD2 identical over 10 bases. Trimming at V came to 6 bases and at J to 0 bases, leaving 7 bases not matched to a gene. Looked up from germline, CDR1 is MDHEN and CDR2 is SYDVKM. The CDR3 consists of 17 residues. The CDR3 sequence is CASRPSGGTPNTGELFF. DNA for the CDR3: TGTGCCAGCAGGCCTAGCGGGGGTACACCGAACACCGGGGAGCTGTTTTTT.

The V gene is TRBV9, the J gene TRBJ2-7; the match to TRBD1 covers 7 bases. Germline V gives CDR1 SGDLS, CDR2 YYNGEE. V shed 4 bases, J shed 0 bases, and the junction held 10 bases outside the gene matches. The CDR3 sequence is 16 residues long. CDR3 nucleotide sequence: TGTGCCAGCAGCATTACCGGGACAGTTGGCTCCTACGAGCAGTACTTC. Protein product: CASSITGTVGSYEQYF.

This clone is a singleton in its sample. The chain links TRBV2 to TRBJ1-2; 12 nucleotides line up with TRBD1. With 9 bases clipped from V and 4 bases from J, the junction kept 9 bases outside the gene matches. This CDR3 is built from 15 residues. The germline V gene encodes CDR1 SNHLY and CDR2 FYNNEI. CDR3 coding DNA: TGTGCCAGAAGGTACCCGGGACAGGGGGCCTATGGCTACACCTTC. Its translation: CARRYPGQGAYGYTF.

This chain connects TRBV19 to TRBJ1-2; tentative D call: TRBD1 (5 bases). The CDR3 has 13 amino acids. Germline values: CDR1 LNHDA, CDR2 SQIVND (reference sequence). Trimming left V 7 bases short and J 3 bases short, with 12 bases between. The CDR3 sequence: CASTLQADYGYTF. The DNA for the CDR3 is TGTGCCAGTACTTTACAGGCGGACTATGGCTACACCTTC.

This chain joins TRBV27 and TRBJ2-3, with D tentatively TRBD2 (6 bases). Trimming shortened V by 6 bases and J by 0 bases, and 13 bases separated the two germline ends. Germline CDR1 reads MNHEY; CDR2 reads SMNVEV (reference sequence). This CDR3 comprises 15 residues. The CDR3 DNA is TGTGCCAGCAGCTCTAGCGCGCTGAGCACAGATACGCAGTATTTT. This gives the protein CASSSSALSTDTQYF.

This sequence joins TRBV9 and TRBJ1-1; D possibly corresponds to TRBD1 (6 bases). Germline V CDR1 and CDR2: SGDLS, YYNGEE. CDR3 size: 16 residues. V dropped 6 bases and J dropped 0 bases, with 18 bases sitting between them. The CDR3 region is CASTQGLGGMNTEAFF. CDR3 nucleotide sequence: TGTGCCAGCACCCAAGGGTTAGGGGGAATGAACACTGAAGCTTTCTTT.

The CDR3 is CASSLVHSSNQPQHF. CDR3 DNA: TGTGCCAGCAGCTTGGTTCATTCTAGCAATCAGCCCCAGCATTTT. The V and J genes are TRBV5-8 and TRBJ1-5; D call uncertain. The CDR3 totals 15 residues. The V gene lost 0 bases and the J gene lost 0 bases, with 7 bases spanning the gap. The germline gives CDR1 SGHTS, CDR2 YDEGEE.

This chain joins TRBV3-1 (or the pseudogene TRBV3-2) and TRBJ1-2; TRBD1 matches 9 bases. Germline lookup yields CDR1 LGHDT and CDR2 YNNKEL (reference sequence). The V segment lost 4 bases and the J segment 2 bases; nucleotides outside the gene matches: 5. CDR3 length: 15 residues. Here the CDR3 reads CASSPPGTGNYGYTF. Here the CDR3 DNA reads TGTGCCAGCAGCCCTCCCGGGACAGGGAACTATGGCTACACCTTC.

The chain is built from TRBV6-5 and TRBJ2-5; 9 bases line up with TRBD1. Trimming at V came to 5 bases and at J to 7 bases, leaving 8 bases not matched to a gene. Germline V gene sequence: CDR1 MNHEY, CDR2 SVGAGI. The CDR3 spans 14 residues. The CDR3 DNA follows: TGTGCCAGCAGTCGAGAGGACAGGGGAGGGACCCAGTACTTC. Its translation is CASSREDRGGTQYF.

This clone was recorded once. The rearrangement links TRBV7-6 to TRBJ2-3; 11 bases are a match to TRBD2. The CDR3 spans 18 residues. Per germline, CDR1 SGHVS and CDR2 FNYEAQ. The ends lost 0 bases at V and 1 base at J; junction bases unmatched: 6. The CDR3, as DNA: TGTGCCAGCAGCTTAGCGGGTAGCGGGAGGGCCGGCACAGATACGCAGTATTTT. Translation gives CASSLAGSGRAGTDTQYF.

The CDR3 DNA reads as TGTGCCAGCAGCCCTCGGGGGGCAAAAGAGACCCAGTACTTC. This gives the protein CASSPRGAKETQYF. The chain employs TRBV9 and TRBJ2-5, with D possibly being TRBD2 (7 bases). V lost 4 bases, J lost 3 bases, and 13 bases lay in between. Germline values: CDR1 SGDLS, CDR2 YYNGEE. The CDR3 runs 14 residues.

V gene TRBV5-1 combines with J gene TRBJ1-1; a weak D match, TRBD1 (6 bases). Germline loops: CDR1 SGHRS, CDR2 YFSETQ. The CDR3 loop spans 14 amino acids. Trimming left V 3 bases short and J 4 bases short, with 13 bases between. CDR3: CASSSSPGVTEAFF. The CDR3 coding sequence is TGCGCCAGCAGCTCTTCCCCAGGGGTCACTGAAGCTTTCTTT.

This chain connects TRBV4-3 to TRBJ2-3; 8 bases are shared with TRBD2. Per germline, CDR1 LGHNA and CDR2 YSLEER. V shed 0 bases, J shed 11 bases, and the junction held 7 bases outside the gene matches. The CDR3 is 14 amino acids. The CDR3 region is CASSQEPLAGEQYF. CDR3 DNA sequence: TGCGCCAGCAGCCAAGAACCCCTAGCGGGTGAGCAGTATTTT.

The rearrangement uses TRBV18 and TRBJ1-5; maybe TRBD1 (5 bases). Looked up from germline, CDR1 is KGHSH and CDR2 is LQKENI. Trimming shortened V by 2 bases and J by 4 bases, and 12 bases separated the two germline ends. CDR3 length: 15 residues. The chain's CDR3 is CASSPAQAKNQPQHF. CDR3 DNA: TGTGCCAGCTCACCAGCACAGGCTAAAAATCAGCCCCAGCATTTT.